The entry below gives a single T cell receptor beta chain sequence along with its context. Its target is unknown. The donors comprised healthy bone marrow donors. This sample was taken from a study of cytomegalovirus exposure and HLA in healthy donors. In the PCR, 60 Vbeta and 13 Jbeta primers were used. Using immunoSEQ multiplex PCR, the repertoire was profiled, and TCRdb retains in-frame clones only, with some absent. The sample contains over 120,000 clones, 65% to 85% of which appear only once. J was trimmed by 0 bases and V by 4 bases; bases with no gene match: 4. CDR3 size: 16 residues. From germline, CDR1 is LNHDA and CDR2 SQIVND (reference sequence). Notes on the study in general: One variant, a missense change in DCLRE1C, was linked in a later analysis to TCR beta V- and J-gene trimming.

This sequence originates from a man aged 45-65 years in good health and CMV-seronegative. This chain connects TRBV19 to TRBJ2-1; the match to TRBD2 covers 9 bases. Sequencing was done on a sample of PBMCs. The CDR3 bases are TGTGCCAGTAGTAGAGGTAGCGGGGGCTCCTACAATGAGCAGTTCTTC. Its protein product is CASSRGSGGSYNEQFF.